The entry that follows covers one T cell receptor beta chain sequence. Its antigen has not been determined. No quality values exist for individual bases; no much larger clone is one base distant. The data were taken from a study of cytomegalovirus exposure and HLA in healthy donors (dated 2017 in TCRdb). Regarding the complete study: In an earlier analysis of several hundred of the donors, 250 to 300 Gb of sequence data and 90 million to 120 million unique TCR beta sequences from some 170 million T cells were reported. On average, around 240,000 unique TCR beta nucleotide sequences were sequenced per donor among some 420 genotyped donors of the cohort, with roughly 18% of those sequences being non-productive. Donor age, sex, ethnicity and CMV serostatus were compiled together with the repertoire data. To decide whether each TCR beta V gene segment behaved as functional or pseudogenic, an earlier analysis of 587 of the donors relied on high-throughput TCR beta sequencing. All discovery cohort repertoires had been generated using a single sequencing platform. The study combined high-throughput TCR immunosequencing, statistical association of individual TCRs with disease status, and machine learning to predict cytomegalovirus infection status. The number of donors typed differed by locus, with about 629-630 for A, B, C, DRB1 and DQB1, 522 for DQA1, approximately 580 for DPA1, and around 460 for DPB1. A separate validation cohort of roughly 110 different subjects was used in addition to the roughly 720-subject first cohort. Rather than using new phenotypic data, the later analysis identified candidate immune exposures from TCR beta sequences and from how often those sequences occurred across donors. The study was designed to test whether signatures of past pathogen exposure could be identified by cataloging public T cell receptors. Both class I and class II loci were covered by HLA typing, at four-digit resolution. In a later genetic analysis, genome-wide SNP genotypes for about three fifths of the 666 donors were used, and that subset was treated as a discovery cohort. Four or five DR-DQ haplotypes were treated as single units for association and clustering because of strong linkage in the cohort. Around 330 gigabases of sequencing data and around 90 million unique TCR sequences made up an early release that covered nearly 650 HLA-typed donors. Of the approximately 400 genotyped donors, approximately 80% were placed in the genetic ancestry cluster associated with self-reported Caucasian donors. A later analysis re-examined previously published TCR beta repertoires from around 670 donors and added high-resolution HLA genotyping to investigate patterns of TCR occurrence. The study profiled the T cell repertoires of hundreds of subjects by immunosequencing and related them to cytomegalovirus serostatus.

From the cysteine up to the phenylalanine, the CDR3 has a length of 15 residues. This entry keeps only the CDR3 DNA: 45 bases, framed from base 1. V is pared back by 8 bases and J by 0 bases, with 16 bases lying between the germline termini. Looking up the germline V gene yields CDR1 MDHEN and CDR2 SYDVKM. The cohort consisted of approximately 670 healthy bone marrow donors. At the time of sampling, all cohort members were nominally healthy, though unrecorded immune exposures were likely present. The donor was CMV seronegative and belonged to the group of approximately 320 seronegative cohort members. Each donor provided a peripheral blood sample, and peripheral blood mononuclear cells were used for TCR beta sequencing. Genomic DNA was extracted from the blood cell samples with the Qiagen DNeasy Blood Extraction Kit. Receptors were amplified or captured by the immunoSEQ multiplex PCR assay. For the multiplex PCR, a mixture combining 60 forward primers for TCR Vbeta segments and 13 reverse primers for TCR Jbeta segments was used. The CDR3 region of rearranged TCR beta genes was amplified from genomic DNA with a multiplex PCR assay. The amplified TCR beta libraries were sequenced on the Illumina HiSeq System as 87-base-pair reads. The authors' pipeline ran thus. Across the 640 or so repertoires, a later analysis counted 75 million to 90 million unique TCR beta chains, roughly 11 million of which were shared by at least two donors. A nearest-neighbor algorithm error-corrected the raw reads and collapsed the reads into unique sequences, merging closely related sequences to remove PCR and sequencing errors. V, D and J gene segments were assigned by aligning CDR3 sequences to IMGT reference sequences. For a sequence to be retained, a match of at least six nucleotides was required to both a V gene segment and a J gene segment. Rearrangements were classified as productive when the CDR3 lacked stop codons and remained in frame with V and J, and all other rearrangements were classified as non-productive. CDR3 was defined by IMGT convention, running from the second conserved V-encoded cysteine to the conserved J-encoded phenylalanine. The earlier analysis of some 540 of the donors excluded any sequence lacking an unambiguous match to a single V gene segment. An earlier analysis of 587 of the donors called V segments functional above 56.7% productive rearrangements and segregating when the between-donor standard deviation exceeded 5%. To diagnose cytomegalovirus status from the catalog of TCR beta chain sequences, a statistical classification framework was built. In a later analysis, V and J genes were assigned by comparing TCR nucleotide sequences against IMGT/GENE-DB human TR gene sequences. A later analysis assigned CDR3 sequences and most-parsimonious VDJ recombination scenarios with the TCRdist pipeline. In a later analysis, every TCR beta chain was defined by the combination of its CDR3 amino acid sequence and its V-gene family, and reads without a unique V-gene family were dropped. In a later analysis, a few hundred highly shared, low-generation-probability nucleotide sequences were removed to address suspected cross-contamination and a sequencing artifact. A later analysis calculated a clonal expansion index for each public chain from normalized within-repertoire ranks of inferred template counts. In a later analysis, generation probabilities were computed using a VDJ recombination model fitted to out-of-frame rearrangements, and the results were checked against IGoR. In a later analysis, hypergeometric tests were used to score TCR-TCR, TCR-HLA and TCR-CMV co-occurrence, with a repertoire-size bias correction applied to TCR pairs. In a later analysis, false discovery rates were estimated by permuting HLA or CMV assignments 20 times. In a later analysis, co-occurring TCRs were grouped using DBSCAN, and TCRdist sequence similarity was added for clustering within HLA-allele-positive subsets. For co-occurrence clustering, repertoires with fewer than 30,000 or more than 120,000 public chains were excluded, along with five repertoires with anomalous nucleotide sharing. What TCRdb holds here is the immuneACCESS table cut down to in-frame rearrangements. Part of the clones is not present; checked against another copy, under half of the missing clones reflect an unresolved V gene, and the others are unexplained. From that table come the V and J calls and clone size; the DNA was used to work out D and trimming. The sample data list 150,000 to 200,000 clones, and about four fifths of these were observed just once. The ten largest make up approximately 4.8% of the sample.

Points the paper makes about the study in general: Because HLA typing was unavailable for some donors at each locus, only the typed subset was used in association tests. Across donors, most TCR sequences were observed very rarely, whereas some public TCRs were present in many individuals. A further reported finding was that TCR beta sequences accurately predicted the HLA-A and HLA-B alleles for most subjects in the first cohort. Broadly in line with IMGT annotations, most TCR beta V segments showed up in productive rearrangements about 87% or about 30% of the time in an earlier analysis of 450 to 750 of the donors. Roughly uniform sequencing depth across donors was assumed in presence/absence analyses, although this assumption may not hold. Immune exposure information for the cohort was limited to CMV serostatus. A later analysis found that TCR association rates varied across HLA loci, with DRB1 alleles showing the most associated TCRs and HLA-C alleles the fewest. Only TCR beta chains were sequenced in this cohort, and the absence of alpha or paired-chain data limited detectable features. Correlated functional status among segregating V segments might be attributable to linkage disequilibrium, but an unknown experimental factor could not be ruled out. Compared with the roughly 710-donor mean, donors in an Asian-associated ancestry cluster had fewer N-insertions in productive TCRs, according to a later genetic analysis. Because the 87-base-pair reads could not distinguish some IMGT-functional V segments, including TRBV6-2 and TRBV6-3, those segments were excluded. A later analysis associated about 17,000 TCR beta sequences with specific HLA alleles at a false discovery rate of 0.05. About 15 rarely observed V segments, including chromosome 9 orphons, were excluded from the earlier analysis of several hundred of the donors because counts were too low. In both the original and validation cohorts, the classifier was reported to diagnose cytomegalovirus status with high specificity and sensitivity. The sequencing pipeline was judged likely to have produced a cluster of highly shared sequence variants as a technical artifact. Assigning TCR associations to individual alleles was difficult when HLA alleles, especially DR and DQ, strongly co-occurred. According to a later analysis, parvovirus B19, influenza, CMV and Epstein-Barr virus appeared linked to several top co-occurrence clusters. In a later analysis, most CMV-associated TCR beta chains were found to appear HLA-restricted, with HLA associations seemingly driven largely by CMV exposure. A total of about 150 TCR beta chains were listed by the study as associated with cytomegalovirus. In vitro tests confirmed that three of the cytomegalovirus-associated TCR beta chains recognize cytomegalovirus antigens. In a later analysis, HLA-associated TCR beta chains were found to be more clonally expanded and to have lower generation probabilities than equally common non-associated chains. In a later genetic analysis, a missense DCLRE1C variant was associated with V-gene and J-gene trimming of TCR beta chains, and the association was replicated in an independent cohort. According to the authors, the approach could potentially be generalized to other disease states and immunological phenotypes.

Sequenced material: PBMCs. This TCR was recovered from a man in his thirties or forties in good health and CMV-seronegative. The chain was built from TRBV28 and TRBJ1-2, and possibly TRBD1, on 6 matching bases. The base sequence is TGTGCCAGCGGGGGGGACATCCAAGCTAACTATGGCTACACCTTC. It encodes CASGGDIQANYGYTF.